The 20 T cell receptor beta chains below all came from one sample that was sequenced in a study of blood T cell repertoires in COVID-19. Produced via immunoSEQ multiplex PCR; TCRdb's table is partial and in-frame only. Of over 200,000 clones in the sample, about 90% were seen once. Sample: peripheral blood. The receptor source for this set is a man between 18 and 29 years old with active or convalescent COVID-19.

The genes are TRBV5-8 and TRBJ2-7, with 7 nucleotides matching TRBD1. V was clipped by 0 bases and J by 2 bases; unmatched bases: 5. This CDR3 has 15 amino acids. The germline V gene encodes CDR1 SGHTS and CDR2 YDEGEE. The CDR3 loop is CASSLGLQGAYEQYF. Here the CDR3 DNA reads TGTGCCAGCAGCTTGGGATTGCAGGGGGCCTACGAGCAGTACTTC.

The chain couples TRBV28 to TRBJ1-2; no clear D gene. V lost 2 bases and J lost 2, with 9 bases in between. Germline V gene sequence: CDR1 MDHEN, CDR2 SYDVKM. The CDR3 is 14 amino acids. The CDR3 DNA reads TGTGCCAGCAGTTTAATCCGCAGGAACTATGGCTACACCTTC. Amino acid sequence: CASSLIRRNYGYTF.

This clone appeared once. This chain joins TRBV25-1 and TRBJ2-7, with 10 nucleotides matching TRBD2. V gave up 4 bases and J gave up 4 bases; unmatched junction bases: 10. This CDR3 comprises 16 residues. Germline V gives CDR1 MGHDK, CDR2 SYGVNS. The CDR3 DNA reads TGTGCCAGCAGTGGGGGGACAGCTAGCGGGAGATACGAGCAGTACTTC. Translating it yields CASSGGTASGRYEQYF.

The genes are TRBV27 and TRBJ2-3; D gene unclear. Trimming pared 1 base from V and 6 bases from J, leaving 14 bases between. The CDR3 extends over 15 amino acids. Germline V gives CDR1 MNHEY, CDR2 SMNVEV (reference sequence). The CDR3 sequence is CASSLWPSYEDTQYF. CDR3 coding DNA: TGTGCCAGCAGTTTATGGCCTAGTTATGAGGATACGCAGTATTTT.

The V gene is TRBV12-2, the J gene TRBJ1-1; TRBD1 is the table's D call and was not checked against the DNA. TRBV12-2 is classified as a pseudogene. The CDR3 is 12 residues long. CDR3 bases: TGTGCACACCATCCTCCGGGACAGGGAGCTTTCTTT. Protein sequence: CAHHPPGQGAFF.

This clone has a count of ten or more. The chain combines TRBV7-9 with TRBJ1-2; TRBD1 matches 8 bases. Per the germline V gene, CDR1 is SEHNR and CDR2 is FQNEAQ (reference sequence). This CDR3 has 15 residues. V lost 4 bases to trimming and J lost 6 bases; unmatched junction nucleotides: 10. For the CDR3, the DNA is TGTGCCAGCAGCTCTCGGGACAGGAGCCCTGATGGCTACACCTTC. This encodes CASSSRDRSPDGYTF.

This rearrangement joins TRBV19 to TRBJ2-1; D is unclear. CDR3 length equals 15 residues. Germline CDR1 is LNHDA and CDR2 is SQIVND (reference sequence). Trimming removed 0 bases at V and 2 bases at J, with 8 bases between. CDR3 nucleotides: TGTGCCAGTAGTATAGAGGGCAGTACCTACAATGAGCAGTTCTTC. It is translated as CASSIEGSTYNEQFF.

Here the CDR3 DNA reads TGCGCCAGCTGCCCTAGCGGGAGCACAGATACGCAGTATTTT. As protein: CASCPSGSTDTQYF. The rearrangement joins TRBV10-1 to TRBJ2-3; 8 nucleotides match TRBD2. Germline CDR1 is WNHNN and CDR2 is SYGVQD (reference sequence). Trimming took 8 bases from V and 0 from J; bases not matched to a gene: 4. The CDR3 has 14 amino acids.

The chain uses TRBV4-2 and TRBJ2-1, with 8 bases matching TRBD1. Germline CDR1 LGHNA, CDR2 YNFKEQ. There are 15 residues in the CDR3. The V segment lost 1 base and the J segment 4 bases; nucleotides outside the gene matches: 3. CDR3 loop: CASSQGGQVYNEQFF. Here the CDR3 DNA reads TGTGCCAGCAGCCAAGGGGGACAGGTATACAATGAGCAGTTCTTC.

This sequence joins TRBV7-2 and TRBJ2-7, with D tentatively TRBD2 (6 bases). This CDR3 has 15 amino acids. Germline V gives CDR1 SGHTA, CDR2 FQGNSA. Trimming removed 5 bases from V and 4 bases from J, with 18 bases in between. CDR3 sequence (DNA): TGTGCCAGCAGCCTTCTCCGGGAGAAAGGGTACGAGCAGTACTTC. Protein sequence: CASSLLREKGYEQYF.

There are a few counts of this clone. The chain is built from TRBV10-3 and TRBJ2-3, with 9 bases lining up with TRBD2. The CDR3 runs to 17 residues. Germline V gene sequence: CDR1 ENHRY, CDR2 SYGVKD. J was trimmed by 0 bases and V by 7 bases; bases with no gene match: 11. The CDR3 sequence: CAIKGAGGLPSTDTQYF. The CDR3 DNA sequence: TGTGCCATCAAGGGAGCGGGAGGCCTCCCGAGCACAGATACGCAGTATTTT.

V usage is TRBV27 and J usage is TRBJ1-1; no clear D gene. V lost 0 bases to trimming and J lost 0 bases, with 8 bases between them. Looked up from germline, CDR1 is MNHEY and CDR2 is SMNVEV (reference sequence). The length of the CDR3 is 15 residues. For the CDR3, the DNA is TGTGCCAGCAGTTTATCGAGAGAAATGAACACTGAAGCTTTCTTT. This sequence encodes CASSLSREMNTEAFF.

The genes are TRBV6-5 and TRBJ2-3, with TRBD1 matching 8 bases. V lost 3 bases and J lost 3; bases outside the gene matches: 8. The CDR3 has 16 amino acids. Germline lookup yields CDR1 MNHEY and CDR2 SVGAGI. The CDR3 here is CASSYEPGQGTDTQYF. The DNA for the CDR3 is TGTGCCAGCAGTTATGAACCCGGACAGGGAACAGATACGCAGTATTTT.

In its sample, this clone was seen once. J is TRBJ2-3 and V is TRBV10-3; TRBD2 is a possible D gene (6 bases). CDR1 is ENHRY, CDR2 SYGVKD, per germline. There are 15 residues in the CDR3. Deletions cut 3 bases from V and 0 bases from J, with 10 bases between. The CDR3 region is CAISDGAGSTDTQYF. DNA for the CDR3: TGTGCCATCAGTGATGGCGCGGGGAGCACAGATACGCAGTATTTT.

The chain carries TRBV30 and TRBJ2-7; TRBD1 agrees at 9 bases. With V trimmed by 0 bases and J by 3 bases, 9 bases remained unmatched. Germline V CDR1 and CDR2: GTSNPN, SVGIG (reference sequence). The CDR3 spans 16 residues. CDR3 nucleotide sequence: TGTGCCTGGAGTGTGGGAGTAGGGACAGGGTACTACGAGCAGTACTTC. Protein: CAWSVGVGTGYYEQYF.

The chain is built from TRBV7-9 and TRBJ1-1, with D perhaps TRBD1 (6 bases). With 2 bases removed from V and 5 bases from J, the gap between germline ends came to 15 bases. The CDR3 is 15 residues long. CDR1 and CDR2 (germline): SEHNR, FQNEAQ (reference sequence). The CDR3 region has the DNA TGTGCCAGCAGCTTATATAGGGGAGGGGGAACTGAAGCTTTCTTT. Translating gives CASSLYRGGGTEAFF. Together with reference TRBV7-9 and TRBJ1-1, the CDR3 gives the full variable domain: DTGVSQNPRHKITKRGQNVTFRCDPISEHNRLYWYRQTLGQGPEFLTYFQNEAQLEKSRLLSDRFSAERPKGSFSTLEIQRTEQGDSAMYLCASSLYRGGGTEAFFGQGTRLTVV.

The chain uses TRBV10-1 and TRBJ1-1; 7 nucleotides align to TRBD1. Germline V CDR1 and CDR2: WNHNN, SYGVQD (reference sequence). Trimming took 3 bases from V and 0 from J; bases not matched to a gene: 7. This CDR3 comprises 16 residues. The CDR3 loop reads CASSDLGQEMNTEAFF. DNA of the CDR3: TGCGCCAGCAGTGACTTAGGACAGGAGATGAACACTGAAGCTTTCTTT.

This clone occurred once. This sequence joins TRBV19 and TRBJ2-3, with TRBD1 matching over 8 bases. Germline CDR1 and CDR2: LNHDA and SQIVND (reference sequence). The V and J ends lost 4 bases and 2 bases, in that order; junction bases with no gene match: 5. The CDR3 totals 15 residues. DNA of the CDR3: TGTGCCAGTAGTACCAGGGGACAGGTCACAGATACGCAGTATTTT. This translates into CASSTRGQVTDTQYF.

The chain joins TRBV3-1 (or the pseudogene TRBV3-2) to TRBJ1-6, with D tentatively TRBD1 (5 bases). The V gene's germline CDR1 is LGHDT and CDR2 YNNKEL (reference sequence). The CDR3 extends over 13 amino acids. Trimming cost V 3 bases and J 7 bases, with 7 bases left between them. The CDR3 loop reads CASSQNRNSPLHF. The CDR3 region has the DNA TGTGCCAGCAGCCAGAACAGGAATTCACCCCTCCACTTT.

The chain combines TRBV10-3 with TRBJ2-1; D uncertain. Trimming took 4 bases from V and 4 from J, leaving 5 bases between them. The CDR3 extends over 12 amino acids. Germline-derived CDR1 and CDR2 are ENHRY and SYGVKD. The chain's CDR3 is CAISGSYNEQFF. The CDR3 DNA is TGTGCCATCAGTGGTTCTTACAATGAGCAGTTCTTC.